This T cell receptor (beta chain) is drawn from a study of cytomegalovirus exposure and HLA in healthy donors. Study details: The 550 to 800 first-cohort repertoires and the roughly 130 validation repertoires shared the same platform, a later analysis reported. Study-level points and caveats: In vitro testing confirmed a few CMV-associated chains as specific for CMV antigens. The dataset shows that most TCR sequences were rare, while some public TCRs occurred in many donors.

Clones were sequenced by immunoSEQ multiplex PCR, and TCRdb holds only the in-frame ones, with some missing. The sample shows almost 75,000 clones, roughly 80% of them seen only once. In this sample, this clone turned up once. Its antigen is currently unknown. Trimming took 1 base from V and 13 from J; bases not matched to a gene: 5. The germline CDR1 and CDR2 sequences are SGDLS and YYNGEE. The CDR3 is made up of 13 amino acids. The TCR originated in a man aged 30 to 39 in good health and CMV-seronegative. Sequenced: PBMCs. This chain joins TRBV9 and TRBJ2-1; TRBD1 agrees at 10 bases. CDR3 residues: CASSVRDRGYQFF. CDR3 nucleotide sequence: TGTGCCAGCAGCGTAAGGGACAGGGGTTACCAGTTCTTC.